Only a few counts were recorded for the clone carrying this TCR beta chain. Its target is not known. This sample is part of a study of CD8+ T cells in alopecia areata. It was cDNA, reverse transcribed from extracted RNA, that served as the sequencing template. Profiled with immunoSEQ multiplex PCR; TCRdb holds only in-frame clones, not every one. The sample lists around 150,000 clones, approximately 65% occurring once. General study points: Clarity of TCR sharing across patients fell short of that in mice, possibly HLA-related. Lesional scalp, notably in alopecia totalis/universalis, had clonality above that of normal scalp.

It was from PBMCs that CD4+ and CD8+ T cells were sorted. Germline CDR1 is SQVTM and CDR2 is ANQGSEA. The V and J ends lost 5 bases and 1 base, in that order; junction bases with no gene match: 6. The CDR3 has 15 residues. This chain links TRBV29-1 with TRBJ2-5; 11 bases align to TRBD2. The sequence was obtained from a human donor in good health. Sequenced: CD8+ T cells sorted from blood. CDR3 sequence: CSVRGGTSGQETQYF. The DNA for the CDR3 is TGCAGCGTTAGAGGAGGGACTAGCGGCCAAGAGACCCAGTACTTC. Based on the CDR3 plus reference TRBV29-1 and TRBJ2-5, the full variable domain is SAVISQKPSRDICQRGTSLTIQCQVDSQVTMMFWYRQQPGQSLTLIATANQGSEATYESGFVIDKFPISRPNLTFSTLTVSNMSPEDSSIYLCSVRGGTSGQETQYFGPGTRLLVL.